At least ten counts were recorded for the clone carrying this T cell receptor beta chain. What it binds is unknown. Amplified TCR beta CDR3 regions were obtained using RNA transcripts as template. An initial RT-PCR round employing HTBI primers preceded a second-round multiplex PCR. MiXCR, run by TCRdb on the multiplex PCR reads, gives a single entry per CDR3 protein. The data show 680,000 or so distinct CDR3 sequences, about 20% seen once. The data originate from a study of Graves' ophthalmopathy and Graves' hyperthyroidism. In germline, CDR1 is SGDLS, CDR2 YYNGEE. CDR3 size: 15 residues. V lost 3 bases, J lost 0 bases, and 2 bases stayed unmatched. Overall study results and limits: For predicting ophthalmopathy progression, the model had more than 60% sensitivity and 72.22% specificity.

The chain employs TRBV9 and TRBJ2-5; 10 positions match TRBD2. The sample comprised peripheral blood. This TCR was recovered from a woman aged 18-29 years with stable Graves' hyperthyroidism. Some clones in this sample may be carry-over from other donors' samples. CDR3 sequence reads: CASSAGLANQETQYF. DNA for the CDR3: TGTGCCAGCAGCGCGGGACTAGCGAACCAAGAGACCCAGTACTTC. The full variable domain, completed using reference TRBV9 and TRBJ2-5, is DSGVTQTPKHLITATGQRVTLRCSPRSGDLSVYWYQQSLDQGLQFLIQYYNGEERAKGNILERFSAQQFPDLHSELNLSSLELGDSALYFCASSAGLANQETQYFGPGTRLLVL.